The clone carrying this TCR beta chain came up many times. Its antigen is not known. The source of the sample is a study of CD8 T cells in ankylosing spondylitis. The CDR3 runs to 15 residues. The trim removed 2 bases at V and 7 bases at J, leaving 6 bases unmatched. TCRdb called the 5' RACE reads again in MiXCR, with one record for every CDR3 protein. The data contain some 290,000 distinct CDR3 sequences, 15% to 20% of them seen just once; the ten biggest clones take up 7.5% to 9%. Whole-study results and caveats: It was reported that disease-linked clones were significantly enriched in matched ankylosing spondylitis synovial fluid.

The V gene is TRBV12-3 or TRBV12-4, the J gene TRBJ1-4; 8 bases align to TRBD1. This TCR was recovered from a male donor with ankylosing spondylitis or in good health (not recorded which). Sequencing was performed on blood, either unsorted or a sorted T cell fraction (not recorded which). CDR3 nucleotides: TGTGCCAGCAGTTTACAGGGGGCTAATTTTGAAAAACTGTTTTTT. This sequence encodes CASSLQGANFEKLFF.